This T cell receptor (beta chain) was recovered during a study of control samples from healthy donors and cancer patients (dated by TCRdb to about 2020). The library came from the immunoSEQ multiplex PCR assay. What TCRdb holds here is the immuneACCESS table cut down to in-frame rearrangements. Part of the clones is not present; checked against another copy, under half of the missing clones reflect an unresolved V gene, and the others are unexplained. The sample table records over 150,000 clones; approximately 94% of these occur just once. The ten largest make up approximately 15% of the sample. The CDR1 and CDR2 encoded by the germline V gene are SGHRS and YFSETQ. CDR3 length: 17 amino acids, cysteine to phenylalanine. Only the CDR3 portion is preserved as DNA: 51 bases, with reading frame beginning at the first base. Trimming costs V 2 bases and J 7 bases, and their ends lie 22 bases apart. As concerns this clone: Its antigen is not yet known. Nothing much larger sits one base from this clone, and base qualities are not available.

The sequenced sample was PBMCs. The TCR comes from a man aged 55 to 70 with colorectal cancer. The chain is encoded by TRBV5-1 joined to TRBJ2-1; the D call is possibly TRBD1 or TRBD2, each sharing 6 bases. The CDR3 in this case is CASSFGGTGKVLNEQFF. The DNA sequence reads TGCGCCAGCAGCTTCGGGGGCACGGGGAAGGTCCTTAATGAGCAGTTCTTC.